This T cell receptor beta chain was documented in a study of blood T cell repertoires in COVID-19. Study-level information: Donors in the United States, Italy and Spain gave samples during acute or convalescent COVID-19. The cDNA or gDNA used as material had been derived from T cells, B-cell-depleted T cells, or PBMCs.

Enrollment of patients from Seattle took place during active infection, with longitudinal follow-up. Libraries were prepared by immunoSEQ multiplex PCR; TCRdb keeps only in-frame clonotypes and omits some of them. The table lists under 350,000 clones, roughly 86% of them singletons. The germline V gene has CDR1 SNHLY and CDR2 FYNNEI. The V gene end was trimmed by 4 bases and the J gene end by 5 bases; junction bases not matched to a gene: 7. The length of the CDR3 is 15 residues. This TCR was sampled from a woman in her twenties or thirties with COVID-19, enrolled during active disease. The V call is TRBV2, the J call TRBJ2-5; 10 nucleotides align to TRBD2. The source material was peripheral blood. CDR3 nucleotides: TGTGCCAGCAGTGGGTCGAGCGGGGGGGCGGAGACCCAGTACTTC. Its translation is CASSGSSGGAETQYF.